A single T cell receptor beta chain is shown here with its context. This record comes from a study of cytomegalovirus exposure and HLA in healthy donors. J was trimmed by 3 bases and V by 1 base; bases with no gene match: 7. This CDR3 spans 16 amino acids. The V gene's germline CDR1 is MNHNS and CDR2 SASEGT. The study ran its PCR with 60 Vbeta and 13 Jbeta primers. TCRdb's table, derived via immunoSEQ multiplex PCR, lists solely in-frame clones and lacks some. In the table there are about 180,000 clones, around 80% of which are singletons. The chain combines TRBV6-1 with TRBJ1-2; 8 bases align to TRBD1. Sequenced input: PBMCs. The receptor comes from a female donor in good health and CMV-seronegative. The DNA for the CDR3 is TGTGCCAGCAGTGAAGTCACGACAGGGGTGTACTATGGCTACACCTTC. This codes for CASSEVTTGVYYGYTF.